The 15 T cell receptor beta chains below come from one sample, sequenced in a study of T cells in Graves' hyperthyroidism and ophthalmopathy. Authors of the study amplified TCR beta CDR3 regions from RNA transcripts. Carried out on the TCR CDR3, a first-round RT-PCR used the HTBI primer set. A single record per CDR3 protein comes from TCRdb applying MiXCR to the multiplex PCR reads. The sample has around 340,000 distinct CDR3 sequences, roughly 13% seen once. Source material: blood. The source is a woman in her thirties with Graves' hyperthyroidism.

This clonotype was found a few times. The V gene is TRBV6-1, the J gene TRBJ1-1; D is undetermined. Germline CDR1 MNHNS, CDR2 SASEGT. The CDR3 length is 13 residues. The V end was cut by 7 bases, the J end by 0 bases, with 9 bases between. This chain's CDR3 is CASNEGLNTEAFF. The CDR3 bases are TGTGCCAGCAACGAAGGGCTGAACACTGAAGCTTTCTTT.

This clonotype was observed a few times. V is TRBV18 and J is TRBJ2-2, with D hard to call. The CDR3 consists of 14 residues. Trimming removed 6 bases from V and 1 base from J, with 9 bases in between. Germline CDR1 is KGHSH and CDR2 is LQKENI. As DNA, the CDR3 is TGTGCCAGCTCCCAAGACATGAACACCGGGGAGCTGTTTTTT. Residues: CASSQDMNTGELFF.

This clonotype was found many times. The rearrangement uses TRBV9 and TRBJ2-7; the match to TRBD2 covers 8 bases. V lost 0 bases and J lost 0; bases outside the gene matches: 2. The CDR3 consists of 15 residues. Germline V lookup: CDR1 SGDLS, CDR2 YYNGEE. The CDR3 loop is CASSVGGRPSYEQYF. CDR3 DNA: TGTGCCAGCAGCGTAGGCGGGAGGCCCTCCTACGAGCAGTACTTC.

This clonotype was counted a few times. The rearrangement joins TRBV30 to TRBJ2-1; 7 bases line up with TRBD2. V dropped 1 base and J dropped 6; count of bases not matched to a gene: 6. The CDR3 has 14 residues. Germline values: CDR1 GTSNPN, CDR2 SVGIG (reference sequence). The CDR3 DNA follows: TGTGCCTGGAGTGCCCCCGGGGGGAGCAATGAGCAGTTCTTC. Translated, it gives CAWSAPGGSNEQFF.

CDR3 in amino acids: CASSATSGTSYNEQFF. CDR3 DNA: TGTGCCAGCTCAGCAACTAGCGGGACTTCCTACAATGAGCAGTTCTTC. This chain joins TRBV18 and TRBJ2-1; 10 nucleotides agree with TRBD2. The V segment lost 5 bases and the J segment 1 base; nucleotides outside the gene matches: 5. The germline V gene encodes CDR1 KGHSH and CDR2 LQKENI. CDR3 length equals 16 residues.

To note about this clonotype: A much larger clone lies one base from this, so it may be a read error. In this CDR3 the conserved last residue, phenylalanine or tryptophan, is missing, so a read error is likely. The chain links TRBV12-3 or TRBV12-4 to TRBJ1-5; D call uncertain. CDR3 length equals 14 residues. Deletions cut 5 bases from V and 3 bases from J, with 11 bases between. The CDR3 DNA sequence: TGTGCCAGCAGTATTGGCAGACTCAATCAGCCCCAGCATCTT. Its protein is CASSIGRLNQPQHL.

The V and J genes are TRBV10-3 and TRBJ1-6; 9 positions match TRBD1. The CDR3 totals 16 residues. The germline V gene has CDR1 ENHRY and CDR2 SYGVKD. Trimming took 3 bases from V and 5 from J; bases not matched to a gene: 5. For the CDR3, the DNA is TGTGCCATCAGTGATAGGACAGGGGCGAATAATTCACCCCTCCACTTT. Protein: CAISDRTGANNSPLHF.

The genes are TRBV20-1 and TRBJ2-2, with D possibly called TRBD1 or TRBD2 (6 bases each). CDR3 length equals 24 residues. CDR1 DFQATT and CDR2 SNEGSKA come from the germline V gene (reference sequence). Trimming took off 0 bases at V and 2 bases at J, with 37 bases between the two ends. CDR3 bases: TGCAGTGCTAGAGATCCAAGAGACAGGTTTTATGGAGGGTGGGCGACGACAAACACCGGGGAGCTGTTTTTT. Translation gives CSARDPRDRFYGGWATTNTGELFF.

The J gene is TRBJ2-1, the V gene TRBV20-1, with 7 nucleotides matching TRBD2. Losses at the gene ends were 8 bases for V and 10 bases for J; bases not matched to a gene: 20. This CDR3 is 15 amino acids long. CDR1 DFQATT and CDR2 SNEGSKA come from the germline V gene (reference sequence). The CDR3 protein is CSFPSETSSIGEQFF. DNA for the CDR3: TGCAGTTTTCCCTCCGAGACTAGCTCTATTGGCGAGCAGTTCTTC.

This clonotype was observed a few times. The rearrangement uses TRBV24-1 and TRBJ2-6; 9 bases align to TRBD1. Trimming took 5 bases from V and 0 from J; bases not matched to a gene: 13. The CDR3 is 20 residues long. The V gene's germline CDR1 is KGHDR and CDR2 SFDVKD. The CDR3 DNA reads TGTGCCACCAGTGCCACTCCGGGACAGGGACCGCTCTCTGGGGCCAACGTCCTGACTTTC. Residues: CATSATPGQGPLSGANVLTF.

J is TRBJ2-7 and V is TRBV10-3; perhaps TRBD1 as D (6 bases). The V gene's germline CDR1 is ENHRY and CDR2 SYGVKD. V dropped 2 bases and J dropped 6 bases, with 11 bases sitting between them. The CDR3 has 13 residues. The CDR3 DNA is TGTGCCATCAGTGAGGCGGACAGTCCCGAGCAGTACTTC. Translated, it gives CAISEADSPEQYF.

This clonotype was observed once. A much larger clone differs by one base, so this may be a read error. The genes are TRBV10-3 and TRBJ2-2; no definite D call. CDR3 length: 14 amino acids. The V gene's germline CDR1 is ENHRY and CDR2 SYGVKD. V shed 6 bases and J shed 6 bases, with 14 bases lying between them. CDR3 DNA sequence: TGTGCCATCAGACGGTTCGAAGACGCCGGGGAGCTGTTTTTT. It encodes CAIRRFEDAGELFF.

At least ten counts were recorded for this clonotype. The chain links TRBV5-1 to TRBJ2-7; TRBD1 aligns across 9 bases. After removal of 4 bases from V and 5 bases from J, the junction contained 1 base not matched to a gene. This CDR3 has 12 residues. Looked up from germline, CDR1 is SGHRS and CDR2 is YFSETQ. CDR3 sequence (DNA): TGCGCCAGCAGCGGGACAGGGCACGAGCAGTACTTC. The encoded protein is CASSGTGHEQYF.

At least ten counts were recorded for this clonotype. The chain is built from TRBV12-3 or TRBV12-4 and TRBJ1-2; D not resolved. This CDR3 is 11 amino acids long. The ends were cut back, 4 bases at V and 6 bases at J, with 6 bases in the middle. CDR3 loop: CASSSGDGYTF. The DNA of the CDR3 is TGTGCCAGCAGTTCCGGGGATGGCTACACCTTC.

The CDR3 protein is CASSQVDTTGELFF. CDR3 nucleotides: TGTGCCAGCAGCCAAGTGGACACCACCGGGGAGCTGTTTTTT. This chain links TRBV4-2 with TRBJ2-2, with a possible D match to TRBD1 (5 bases). The CDR3 has 14 amino acids. Germline loops: CDR1 LGHNA, CDR2 YNFKEQ. Trimming removed 1 base from V and 4 bases from J, with 7 bases in between.